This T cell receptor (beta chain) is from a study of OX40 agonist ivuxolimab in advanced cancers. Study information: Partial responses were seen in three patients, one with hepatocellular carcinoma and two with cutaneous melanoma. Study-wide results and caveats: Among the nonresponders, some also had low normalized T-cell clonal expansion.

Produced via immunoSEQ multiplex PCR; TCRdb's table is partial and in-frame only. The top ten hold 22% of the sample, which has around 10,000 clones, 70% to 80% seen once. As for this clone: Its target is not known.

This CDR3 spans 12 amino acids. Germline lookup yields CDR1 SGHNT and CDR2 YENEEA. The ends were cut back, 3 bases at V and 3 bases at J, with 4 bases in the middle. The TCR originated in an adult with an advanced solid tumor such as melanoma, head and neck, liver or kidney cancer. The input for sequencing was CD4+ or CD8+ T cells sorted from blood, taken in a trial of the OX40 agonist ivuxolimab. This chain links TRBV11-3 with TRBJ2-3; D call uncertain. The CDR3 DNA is TGTGCCAGCAGCTTTCCAACAGATACGCAGTATTTT. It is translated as CASSFPTDTQYF.